What follows is one T cell receptor (beta chain) and its context. V shed 7 bases, J shed 3 bases, and the junction held 5 bases outside the gene matches. This CDR3 spans 13 amino acids. Germline values: CDR1 LNHDA, CDR2 SQIVND (reference sequence). The data were obtained in a study of blood T cell repertoires in COVID-19. On the study more broadly: From the United States, Italy and Spain came samples of acute and convalescent COVID-19.

All enrollees were roughly 18 to 95 years old and from about two dozen US areas. As originally analysed: Reference gene primer amplification gave estimated nucleated cell counts. Repertoires were generated with immunoSEQ multiplex PCR, while TCRdb's copy carries only in-frame clones and drops some. V and J calls plus clone size are reproduced from that table; the DNA served to infer D and trimming. The top ten hold around 5.1% of the sample, which has under 200,000 clones, around 85% seen once. This receptor was obtained from a woman aged 40-49 years with acute COVID-19. The genes are TRBV19 and TRBJ2-7, with 8 bases matching TRBD1. Sample: PBMCs or T cells enriched from blood (not recorded which). The CDR3 DNA sequence: TGTGCCAGTATGGGGACAGGTGTCTACGAGCAGTACTTC. Translating gives CASMGTGVYEQYF.